Listed here is a single TCR beta chain. Trimming left V 0 bases short and J 9 bases short, with 13 bases between. The CDR3 has 14 residues. Germline values: CDR1 SGHRS, CDR2 YFSETQ. This sample was included in a study of siplizumab effects on memory and regulatory T cells. Some clones are missing from TCRdb's copy, which holds only in-frame ones; the method was immunoSEQ multiplex PCR. The sample contains about 100,000 clones, 92% of which appear only once. Material: Tregs sorted from blood. The J gene is TRBJ2-1, the V gene TRBV5-1, with D possibly matching TRBD2 (5 bases). The sequence was collected from a human donor in good health. The CDR3 sequence: CASSLGSGIAEQFF. The CDR3 bases are TGCGCCAGCAGCTTGGGGTCGGGGATAGCTGAGCAGTTCTTC. The variable domain in full, with the rest retrieved from reference TRBV5-1 and TRBJ2-1, is KAGVTQTPRYLIKTRGQQVTLSCSPISGHRSVSWYQQTPGQGLQFLFEYFSETQRNKGNFPGRFSGRQFSNSRSEMNVSTLELGDSALYLCASSLGSGIAEQFFGPGTRLTVL.